This T cell receptor (beta chain) derives from a study of blood T cell repertoires in COVID-19. Germline V gene lookup returns CDR1 WNHNN and CDR2 SYGVQD (reference sequence). This CDR3 is built from 13 residues. V shed 4 bases and J 4 bases; nucleotides not matched to a gene: 3. Per the original data handling: Using reference gene primer amplification, nucleated cell counts were estimated. The method was immunoSEQ multiplex PCR; TCRdb's version includes in-frame clones alone and lacks a portion of them. The D gene and trimming were derived from the DNA, and the V and J assignments and clone size from that table. This sample has about 160,000 clones; approximately 83% occur once, and the top ten carry approximately 2.9%.

V usage is TRBV10-1 and J usage is TRBJ1-1, with 7 bases matching TRBD1. Input material: peripheral blood. This receptor was obtained from a woman aged 60 to 75 with acute or convalescent COVID-19. The chain's CDR3 is CASSARDSTEAFF. The CDR3 DNA reads as TGCGCCAGCAGTGCCCGGGACAGCACTGAAGCTTTCTTT.